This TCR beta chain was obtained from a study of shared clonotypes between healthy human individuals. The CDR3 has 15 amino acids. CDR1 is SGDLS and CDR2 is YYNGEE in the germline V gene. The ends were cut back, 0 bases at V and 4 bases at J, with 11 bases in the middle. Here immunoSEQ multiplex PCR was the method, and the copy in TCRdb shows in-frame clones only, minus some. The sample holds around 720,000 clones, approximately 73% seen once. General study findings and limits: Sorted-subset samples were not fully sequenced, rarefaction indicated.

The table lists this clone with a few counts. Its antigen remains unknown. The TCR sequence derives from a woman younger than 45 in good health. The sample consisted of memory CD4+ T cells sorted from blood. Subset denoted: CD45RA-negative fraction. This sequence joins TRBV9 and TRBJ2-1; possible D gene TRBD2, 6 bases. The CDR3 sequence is CASSVGASVYNEQFF. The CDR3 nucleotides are TGTGCCAGCAGCGTAGGGGCTAGCGTGTACAATGAGCAGTTCTTC.